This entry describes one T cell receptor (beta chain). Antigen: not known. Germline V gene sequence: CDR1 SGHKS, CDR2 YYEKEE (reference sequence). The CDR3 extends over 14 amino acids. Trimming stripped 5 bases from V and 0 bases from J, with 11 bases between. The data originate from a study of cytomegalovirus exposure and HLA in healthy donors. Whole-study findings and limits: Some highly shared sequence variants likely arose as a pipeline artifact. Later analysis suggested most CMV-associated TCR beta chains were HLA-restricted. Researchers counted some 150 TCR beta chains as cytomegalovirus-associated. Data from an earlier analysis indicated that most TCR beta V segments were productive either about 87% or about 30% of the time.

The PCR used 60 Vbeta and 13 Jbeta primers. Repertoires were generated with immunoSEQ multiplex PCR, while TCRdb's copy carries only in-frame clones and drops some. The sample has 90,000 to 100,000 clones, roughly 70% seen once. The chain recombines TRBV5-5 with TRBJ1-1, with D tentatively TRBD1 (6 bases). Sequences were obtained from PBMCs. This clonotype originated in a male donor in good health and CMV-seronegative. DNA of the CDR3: TGTGCCAGCAGTCCCGGACAGATGAACACTGAAGCTTTCTTT. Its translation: CASSPGQMNTEAFF.